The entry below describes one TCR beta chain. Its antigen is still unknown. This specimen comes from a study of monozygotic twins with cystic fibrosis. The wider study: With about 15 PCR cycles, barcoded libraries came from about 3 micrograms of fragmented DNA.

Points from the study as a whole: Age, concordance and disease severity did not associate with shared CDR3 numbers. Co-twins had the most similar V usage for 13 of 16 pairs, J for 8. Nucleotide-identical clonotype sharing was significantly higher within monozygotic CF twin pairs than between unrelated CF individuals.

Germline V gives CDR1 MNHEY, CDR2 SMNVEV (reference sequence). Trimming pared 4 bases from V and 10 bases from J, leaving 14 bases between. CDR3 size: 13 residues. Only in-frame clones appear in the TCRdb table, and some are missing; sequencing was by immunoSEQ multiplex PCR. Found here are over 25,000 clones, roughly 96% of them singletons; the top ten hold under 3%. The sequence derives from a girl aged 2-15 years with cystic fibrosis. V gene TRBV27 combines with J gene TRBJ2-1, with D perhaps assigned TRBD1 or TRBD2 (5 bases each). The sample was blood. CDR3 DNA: TGTGCCAGCAGTTCGTCGAGGGGTGGGGAGCAGTTCTTC. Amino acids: CASSSSRGGEQFF.